The 24 T cell receptor beta chains reported below all come from one sample, sequenced in a study of early T cells in non-severe SARS-CoV-2 infection. TCRdb reanalysed the 5' RACE reads using MiXCR and keeps one entry per CDR3 protein. The table has roughly 70,000 distinct CDR3 sequences, 20% seen once. Source: whole blood, taken at baseline. All receptors derive from an adult who was a healthcare worker with PCR-confirmed SARS-CoV-2 infection or an uninfected control (not recorded which).

There are many counts of this clonotype. CDR3 sequence reads: CASSLKETQYF. For the CDR3, the DNA is TGCGCCAGCAGCTTAAAAGAGACCCAGTACTTC. The gene calls are TRBV5-1 and TRBJ2-5; D is unresolved. V shed 2 bases and J shed 3 bases, with 2 bases lying between them. The CDR3 totals 11 residues. Per germline, CDR1 SGHRS and CDR2 YFSETQ. Using reference TRBV5-1 and TRBJ2-5 for the parts outside the CDR3, the full variable domain is KAGVTQTPRYLIKTRGQQVTLSCSPISGHRSVSWYQQTPGQGLQFLFEYFSETQRNKGNFPGRFSGRQFSNSRSEMNVSTLELGDSALYLCASSLKETQYFGPGTRLLVL.

The sample holds a few counts of this clonotype. The chain carries TRBV29-1 and TRBJ1-2; D is unresolved. CDR3 length: 15 amino acids. Germline CDR1 is SQVTM and CDR2 is ANQGSEA. V was pared by 0 bases and J by 0 bases, with 11 bases between. The DNA of the CDR3 is TGCAGCGTTGAAGATGTGGCGGCCGCTAACTATGGCTACACCTTC. Amino acids: CSVEDVAAANYGYTF.

This clonotype was found a few times. V is TRBV6-1 and J is TRBJ1-6, with D possibly TRBD1 on 5 matching bases. Trimming shortened V by 1 base and J by 8 bases, and 15 bases separated the two germline ends. The germline CDR1 and CDR2 sequences are MNHNS and SASEGT. The CDR3 has 16 residues. As DNA, the CDR3 is TGTGCCAGCAGTGAAGTGATAGGGACTTACGATTCACCCCTCCACTTT. It encodes CASSEVIGTYDSPLHF.

This clonotype was picked up many times. This chain uses TRBV6-6 with TRBJ1-4, with unresolved D. CDR3 length: 14 amino acids. Trimming took off 4 bases at V and 6 bases at J, with 12 bases between the two ends. Per germline, CDR1 MNHNY and CDR2 SVGAGI (reference sequence). The CDR3 loop reads CASSFRGLDEKLFF. The CDR3 DNA is TGTGCCAGCAGTTTTCGGGGATTAGATGAAAAACTGTTTTTT.

The chain links TRBV9 to TRBJ1-3; D perhaps matches TRBD1 (5 bases). Germline V gene data show CDR1 as SGDLS and CDR2 as YYNGEE. V lost 3 bases and J 6 bases, leaving 10 bases between the germline ends. The CDR3 has 13 amino acids. DNA of the CDR3: TGTGCCAGCAGCGCTCCGACAGAAAACACCATATATTTT. Translating gives CASSAPTENTIYF.

Only a few counts were recorded for this clonotype. The chain recombines TRBV7-8 with TRBJ1-4; TRBD1 matches at 8 bases. The CDR3 has 14 residues. V lost 4 bases, J lost 4 bases, and 2 bases stayed unmatched. CDR1 is SGHVS, CDR2 FQNEAQ, per germline. The CDR3 loop is CASSSGQVNEKLFF. CDR3 nucleotides: TGTGCCAGCAGCTCGGGACAGGTTAATGAAAAACTGTTTTTT.

This clonotype was counted only a few times. The CDR3 sequence is CASSFTPLMNTEAFF. CDR3 coding DNA: TGTGCCAGCAGTTTTACCCCCTTGATGAACACTGAAGCTTTCTTT. The chain combines TRBV6-2 or TRBV6-3 with TRBJ1-1; D unresolved. The CDR3 spans 15 residues. Trimming removed 4 bases at V and 0 bases at J, with 12 bases between. CDR1 and CDR2 from the germline V gene are MNHEY and SVGEGT.

This clonotype has more than one count but fewer than ten. The J gene is TRBJ1-6, the V gene TRBV27; D might be TRBD1 (5 bases). V lost 2 bases and J lost 9, with 8 bases in between. Germline CDR1 and CDR2: MNHEY and SMNVEV (reference sequence). The CDR3 has 13 amino acids. The CDR3 here is CASSLGARSPLHF. CDR3 DNA: TGTGCCAGCAGTTTAGGGGCACGTTCACCCCTCCACTTT.

J is TRBJ1-1 and V is TRBV2, with a weak D call TRBD1 (5 bases). This CDR3 is built from 13 residues. The germline V and J ends were trimmed by 11 bases and 0 bases, with 13 bases remaining between them. Germline V gene data show CDR1 as SNHLY and CDR2 as FYNNEI. CDR3 in amino acids: CASSQDMNTEAFF. CDR3 DNA sequence: TGTGCCTCGTCACAGGACATGAACACTGAAGCTTTCTTT.

The chain links TRBV19 to TRBJ2-5; possibly TRBD2 for D (6 bases). Trimming removed 6 bases from V and 5 bases from J, with 7 bases in between. Germline CDR1 reads LNHDA; CDR2 reads SQIVND (reference sequence). The CDR3 is 11 residues long. CDR3 DNA: TGTGCCAGTAGCGGGGGTGAGACCCAGTACTTC. Translated, it gives CASSGGETQYF.

This clonotype is labeled as large. This chain joins TRBV24-1 and TRBJ2-1; D perhaps matches TRBD2 (6 bases). The CDR3 is 12 residues long. V was pared by 5 bases and J by 5 bases, with 6 bases between. Germline loops: CDR1 KGHDR, CDR2 SFDVKD. CDR3 coding DNA: TGTGCCACCAGTGGGGGGGACAATGAGCAGTTCTTC. It specifies CATSGGDNEQFF.

This clonotype was observed a few times. The chain recombines TRBV7-9 with TRBJ2-3; the D is unclear. This CDR3 has 16 residues. With 5 bases removed from V and 2 bases from J, the gap between germline ends came to 17 bases. Germline CDR1 is SEHNR and CDR2 is FQNEAQ (reference sequence). The CDR3 reads CASSPQLSEPTDTQYF. CDR3 nucleotides: TGTGCCAGCAGCCCTCAACTATCCGAGCCCACAGATACGCAGTATTTT.

The V and J genes are TRBV9 and TRBJ2-1; 8 bases fit TRBD2. Germline lookup yields CDR1 SGDLS and CDR2 YYNGEE. The CDR3 totals 13 residues. J lost 9 bases, V lost 4 bases, and 6 bases had no gene match. For the CDR3, the DNA is TGTGCCAGCAGCCCCGCGGGGGGCAGTGAGCAGTTCTTC. Translating it yields CASSPAGGSEQFF. The variable domain in full, with the rest retrieved from reference TRBV9 and TRBJ2-1, is DSGVTQTPKHLITATGQRVTLRCSPRSGDLSVYWYQQSLDQGLQFLIQYYNGEERAKGNILERFSAQQFPDLHSELNLSSLELGDSALYFCASSPAGGSEQFFGPGTRLTVL.

This clonotype has just a few counts. This chain uses TRBV7-6 with TRBJ2-1, with a weak D call TRBD2 (5 bases). Trimming removed 0 bases at V and 7 bases at J, with 13 bases between. In germline, CDR1 is SGHVS, CDR2 FNYEAQ. The CDR3 consists of 15 residues. The CDR3 spells CASSLAQGLGNEQFF. The CDR3 bases are TGTGCCAGCAGCTTAGCGCAAGGACTGGGGAATGAGCAGTTCTTC.

The chain combines TRBV5-1 with TRBJ1-4; weak D call: TRBD1 (5 bases). Germline V lookup: CDR1 SGHRS, CDR2 YFSETQ. The CDR3 length is 15 residues. V lost 0 bases, J lost 7 bases, and 13 bases lay in between. This chain's CDR3 is CASSLGIGGAEKLFF. CDR3 DNA sequence: TGCGCCAGCAGCTTGGGAATCGGAGGGGCTGAAAAACTGTTTTTT. Full variable domain (outside the CDR3, taken from reference TRBV5-1 and TRBJ1-4): KAGVTQTPRYLIKTRGQQVTLSCSPISGHRSVSWYQQTPGQGLQFLFEYFSETQRNKGNFPGRFSGRQFSNSRSEMNVSTLELGDSALYLCASSLGIGGAEKLFFGSGTQLSVL.

This clonotype was picked up a small number of times. The chain combines TRBV30 with TRBJ1-2; tentative D call: TRBD1 (5 bases). Germline lookup yields CDR1 GTSNPN and CDR2 SVGIG (reference sequence). The CDR3 sequence is 14 residues long. V gave up 4 bases and J gave up 4 bases, with 16 bases separating them. The CDR3 nucleotides are TGTGCCTGGAACCGGGTCTCGGGGCGCTATGGCTACACCTTC. Translating gives CAWNRVSGRYGYTF.

A few counts support this clonotype. The V and J genes are TRBV6-5 and TRBJ2-3; D assignment may be TRBD1 or TRBD2 (5 bases each). The length of the CDR3 is 16 residues. V lost 5 bases and J lost 0, with 15 bases in between. Germline assignment: CDR1 MNHEY and CDR2 SVGAGI. The CDR3 DNA follows: TGTGCCAGCAGTCACCGGGGCCGCGCTAGCACAGATACGCAGTATTTT. This translates into CASSHRGRASTDTQYF.

The chain carries TRBV20-1 and TRBJ2-7, with a tentative D call TRBD1 (6 bases). CDR3 length: 14 amino acids. V was cut by 3 bases and J by 0 bases, with 12 bases left in between. Germline CDR1 is DFQATT and CDR2 is SNEGSKA (reference sequence). CDR3 coding DNA: TGCAGTGCTAGTGAACTGGGGGCCTCCTACGAGCAGTACTTC. This codes for CSASELGASYEQYF.

The V gene is TRBV7-9, the J gene TRBJ2-1; 10 bases are shared with TRBD1. V was clipped by 5 bases and J by 4 bases; unmatched bases: 8. Germline CDR1 and CDR2: SEHNR and FQNEAQ (reference sequence). The CDR3 loop spans 16 amino acids. The CDR3 loop reads CASSTSGTGVYNEQFF. CDR3 nucleotides: TGTGCCAGCAGCACCAGCGGGACAGGGGTGTACAATGAGCAGTTCTTC.

There are a few counts of this clonotype. This sequence joins TRBV18 and TRBJ1-1; D is perhaps TRBD1 (5 bases). V was clipped by 2 bases and J by 0 bases, with 10 bases between them. Germline values: CDR1 KGHSH, CDR2 LQKENI. The CDR3 consists of 15 residues. In nucleotides, the CDR3 is TGTGCCAGCTCACCATTGGGACTCTTGAACACTGAAGCTTTCTTT. Amino acids: CASSPLGLLNTEAFF.

The chain employs TRBV6-6 and TRBJ1-5; D is unresolved. This CDR3 comprises 15 residues. Trimming removed 4 bases from V and 1 base from J, with 11 bases in between. Germline values: CDR1 MNHNY, CDR2 SVGAGI (reference sequence). CDR3 DNA: TGTGCCAGCAGTTGGGGAGCCGGGAGCAATCAGCCCCAGCATTTT. Protein: CASSWGAGSNQPQHF.

This clonotype was seen many times. The DNA for the CDR3 is TGTGCCAGCACCCACCTGCTGCCCAATGAGCAGTTCTTC. Protein: CASTHLLPNEQFF. This chain connects TRBV7-2 to TRBJ2-1; no clear D. The CDR3 consists of 13 residues. Germline lookup yields CDR1 SGHTA and CDR2 FQGNSA. Trimming cost V 7 bases and J 6 bases, with 13 bases left between them.

This clonotype has only a few counts. The chain recombines TRBV25-1 with TRBJ2-1; D is unresolved. With 2 bases removed from V and 4 bases from J, the gap between germline ends came to 12 bases. Germline CDR1 and CDR2: MGHDK and SYGVNS. The CDR3 sequence is 15 residues long. Written as DNA, the CDR3 is TGTGCCAGCAGTGAAAGCAGTCGCGCGTACAATGAGCAGTTCTTC. Translating gives CASSESSRAYNEQFF.

Comment on this clonotype: A junction boundary mismatches the germline segment, possibly from a read error. The J gene is TRBJ2-1, the V gene TRBV11-1, with 15 bases fitting TRBD2. The CDR3 has 18 residues. Germline CDR1 reads SGHAT; CDR2 reads FQDESV (reference sequence). The CDR3 sequence: CATSLAGLAGGRNNEQFF. DNA of the CDR3: TGTGCCACCAGCTTAGCGGGACTAGCGGGAGGACGAAACAATGAGCAGTTCTTC.